This T cell receptor beta chain came from a study of early T cells in non-severe SARS-CoV-2 infection. With regard to this clonotype: As yet, its antigen is unknown.

Individual cDNA molecules were tagged with unique molecular identifiers, the study reported. TCRdb reanalysed the 5' RACE reads using MiXCR and keeps one entry per CDR3 protein. In the table there are under 35,000 distinct CDR3 sequences, 5.4% of which are singletons. Points from the study as a whole: VDJdb matching skewed toward anti-spike CD8 responses, missing private and CD4 specificities.

The CDR3 is made up of 13 amino acids. V shed 5 bases and J 9 bases; nucleotides not matched to a gene: 9. CDR1 and CDR2 from the germline V gene are SGHAT and FQNNGV. The sequence derives from an adult who was a healthcare worker with PCR-confirmed SARS-CoV-2 infection or an uninfected control (not recorded which). This rearrangement joins TRBV11-2 to TRBJ2-5, with 7 positions matching TRBD2. Sequencing was carried out using whole blood. CDR3 loop: CASSLTRAGAQYF. In DNA form, the CDR3 reads TGTGCCAGCAGCCTTACGAGGGCGGGAGCCCAGTACTTC.